What follows are 9 T cell receptor beta chains derived from one specimen sequenced in a study of blood T cell repertoires in COVID-19. Libraries were prepared by immunoSEQ multiplex PCR; TCRdb keeps only in-frame clonotypes and omits some of them. The sample includes more than 200,000 clones, approximately 86% of them seen just once. Sequences were obtained from peripheral blood. All receptors derive from a woman aged 55-70 years with COVID-19, enrolled during active disease.

The chain links TRBV10-3 to TRBJ2-3; TRBD1 is a possible D gene (5 bases). The CDR3 is made up of 16 amino acids. Trimming left V 6 bases short and J 4 bases short, with 20 bases between. Germline CDR1 is ENHRY and CDR2 is SYGVKD. The CDR3 protein is CAIRTSLGLGPDTQYF. The CDR3 nucleotides are TGTGCCATCAGAACCTCCTTAGGTTTGGGGCCAGATACGCAGTATTTT.

The chain links TRBV28 to TRBJ1-2; 9 bases align to TRBD1. V dropped 6 bases and J dropped 0; count of bases not matched to a gene: 5. This CDR3 comprises 15 residues. Per germline, CDR1 MDHEN and CDR2 SYDVKM. The CDR3 DNA reads TGTGCCAGCAGGGGACAGGGTCCCCCTAACTATGGCTACACCTTC. It translates to CASRGQGPPNYGYTF.

The chain carries TRBV19 and TRBJ2-1; 11 positions match TRBD2. Germline CDR1 and CDR2: LNHDA and SQIVND (reference sequence). V was clipped by 7 bases and J by 5 bases; unmatched bases: 4. This CDR3 comprises 14 residues. DNA for the CDR3: TGTGCCAGTACGCTAGCGGGGGGAAACAATGAGCAGTTCTTC. Its protein product is CASTLAGGNNEQFF.

This sequence joins TRBV30 and TRBJ2-5; 8 bases align to TRBD2. Germline CDR1 GTSNPN, CDR2 SVGIG (reference sequence). The CDR3 is 13 residues long. Trimming cost V 0 bases and J 5 bases; bases outside gene matches: 2. The DNA of the CDR3 is TGTGCCTGGAGTGTACTAGCGGAGGAGACCCAGTACTTC. The encoded protein is CAWSVLAEETQYF.

This sequence joins TRBV6-2 or TRBV6-3 and TRBJ1-2; possibly TRBD1 for D (5 bases). From germline, CDR1 is MNHEY and CDR2 SVGEGT. Trimming took 1 base from V and 8 from J, leaving 11 bases between them. The CDR3 consists of 13 residues. As DNA, the CDR3 is TGTGCCAGCAGTTACTGGCAGGGAGGGGGCTACACCTTC. Amino acid sequence: CASSYWQGGGYTF.

The rearrangement links TRBV6-2 or TRBV6-3 to TRBJ1-5, with D uncertain. The germline CDR1 and CDR2 sequences are MNHEY and SVGEGT. CDR3 length: 14 amino acids. V was trimmed by 6 bases and J by 7 bases, leaving 16 bases between them. The CDR3 region is CASSKPALGQPQHF. The CDR3 DNA follows: TGTGCCAGCAGCAAGCCGGCCCTGGGCCAGCCCCAGCATTTT.

This clone appeared once. The CDR3 sequence: CASSLGTGGSAEQFF. In DNA, the CDR3 is TGTGCCAGCAGCTTAGGGACAGGGGGAAGTGCGGAGCAGTTCTTC. The V and J genes are TRBV11-3 and TRBJ2-1; 10 bases agree with TRBD1. CDR1 is SGHNT and CDR2 is YENEEA in the germline V gene. V trimming: 1 base; J trimming: 10 bases; junction bases outside the gene matches: 7. The CDR3 is 15 amino acids.

The V gene is TRBV27, the J gene TRBJ1-1; a weak D match, TRBD1 (6 bases). The CDR3 is made up of 15 amino acids. Germline CDR1 reads MNHEY; CDR2 reads SMNVEV (reference sequence). V was shortened by 6 bases and J by 7 bases, with 21 bases between the two germline ends. Here the CDR3 DNA reads TGTGCCAGCAGAGGAAGGGGAAACAGGGCGGGTGAAGCTTTCTTT. It encodes CASRGRGNRAGEAFF.

V usage is TRBV7-2 and J usage is TRBJ1-6, with 8 bases that match TRBD1. V lost 6 bases and J lost 6; bases outside the gene matches: 7. Germline CDR1 and CDR2: SGHTA and FQGNSA. The CDR3 spans 15 residues. As DNA, the CDR3 is TGTGCCAGCAGGGGGGCCAGGGGGCCTAATTCACCCCTCCACTTT. Translating it yields CASRGARGPNSPLHF.